The clone carrying this T cell receptor beta chain was recorded only once. What it recognizes is unknown. This record belongs to a study of graft-versus-host responses after intestinal transplantation. Looking at the study overall: Among the recipients, transplants were multivisceral, liver-intestinal, or isolated intestinal. All of the recipients had induction that used anti-thymocyte globulin, then tacrolimus and steroids for two to four years.

This table comes from immunoSEQ multiplex PCR, and its TCRdb copy is limited to in-frame clones, with some not included. The sample lists just over 20,000 clones, 80% to 95% occurring once. Trimming cost V 8 bases and J 2 bases, with 4 bases left between them. The CDR3 spans 10 residues. Germline loops: CDR1 MNHEY, CDR2 SVGAGI. General study results and limits: The highest levels of circulating GvH clones went along with early declines in HvG clones after transplant. GvH clones appeared in recipient marrow, some first in ileum or blood.

The source was PBMCs, collected roughly 260 days after intestinal transplant. This TCR was recovered from a human patient who received an intestinal transplant, so some T cells may come from the graft donor. V is TRBV6-5 and J is TRBJ2-7, with D unresolved. The DNA of the CDR3 is TGTGCCAGCGGGGCCTACGAGCAGTACTTC. It codes for CASGAYEQYF.